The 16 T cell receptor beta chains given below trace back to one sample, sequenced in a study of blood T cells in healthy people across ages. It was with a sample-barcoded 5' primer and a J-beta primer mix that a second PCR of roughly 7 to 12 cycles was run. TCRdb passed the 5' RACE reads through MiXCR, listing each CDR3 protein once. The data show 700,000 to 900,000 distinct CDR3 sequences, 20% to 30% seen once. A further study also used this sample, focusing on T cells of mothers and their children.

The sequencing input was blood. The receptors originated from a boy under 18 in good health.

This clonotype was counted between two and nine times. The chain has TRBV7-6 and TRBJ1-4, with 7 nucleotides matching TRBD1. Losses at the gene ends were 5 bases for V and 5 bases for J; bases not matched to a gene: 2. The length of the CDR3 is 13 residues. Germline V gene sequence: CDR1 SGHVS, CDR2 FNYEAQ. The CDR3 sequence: CASSRGQNEKLFF. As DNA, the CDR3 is TGTGCCAGCAGCCGGGGACAGAATGAAAAACTGTTTTTT.

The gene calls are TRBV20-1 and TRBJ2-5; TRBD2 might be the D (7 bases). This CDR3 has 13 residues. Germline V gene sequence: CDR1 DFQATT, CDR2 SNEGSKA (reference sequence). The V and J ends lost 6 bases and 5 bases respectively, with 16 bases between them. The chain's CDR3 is CSAIAGAGETQYF. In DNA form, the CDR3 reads TGCAGTGCGATCGCGGGGGCAGGGGAGACCCAGTACTTC.

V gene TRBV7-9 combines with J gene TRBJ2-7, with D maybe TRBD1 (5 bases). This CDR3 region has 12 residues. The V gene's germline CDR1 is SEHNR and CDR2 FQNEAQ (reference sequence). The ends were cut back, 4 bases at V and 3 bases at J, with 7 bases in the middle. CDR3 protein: CASSYQGYEQYF. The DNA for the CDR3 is TGTGCCAGCAGCTATCAGGGCTACGAGCAGTACTTC.

CDR3 residues: CAWSPWEVSLSYEQYF. CDR3 in DNA: TGTGCCTGGAGTCCCTGGGAGGTTTCTCTTTCCTACGAGCAGTACTTC. V is TRBV30 and J is TRBJ2-5; D might be TRBD2 (6 bases). The J call may be in error: the DNA end matches TRBJ2-7 better. Germline V gene sequence: CDR1 GTSNPN, CDR2 SVGIG (reference sequence). This CDR3 comprises 16 residues.

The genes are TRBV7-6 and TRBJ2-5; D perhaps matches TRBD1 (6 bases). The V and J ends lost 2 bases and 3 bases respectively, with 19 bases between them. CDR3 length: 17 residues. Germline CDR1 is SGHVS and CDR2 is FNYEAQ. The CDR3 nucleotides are TGTGCCAGCAGCTTATCCCGACGCCAGGGGCTTAAAGAGACCCAGTACTTC. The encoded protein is CASSLSRRQGLKETQYF.

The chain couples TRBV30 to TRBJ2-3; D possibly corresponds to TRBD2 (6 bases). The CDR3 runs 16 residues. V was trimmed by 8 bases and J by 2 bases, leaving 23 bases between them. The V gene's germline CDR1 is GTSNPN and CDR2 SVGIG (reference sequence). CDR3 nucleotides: TGTGCCGTCACGGGCCTGAGACTAGGACCCACAGATACGCAGTATTTT. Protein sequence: CAVTGLRLGPTDTQYF.

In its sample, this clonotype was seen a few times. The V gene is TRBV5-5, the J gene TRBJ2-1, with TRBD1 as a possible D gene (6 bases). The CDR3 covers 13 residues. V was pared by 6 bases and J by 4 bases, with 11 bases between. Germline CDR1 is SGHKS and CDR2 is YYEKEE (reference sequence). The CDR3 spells CASNKGQYNEQFF. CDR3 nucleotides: TGTGCCAGCAACAAAGGACAGTACAATGAGCAGTTCTTC.

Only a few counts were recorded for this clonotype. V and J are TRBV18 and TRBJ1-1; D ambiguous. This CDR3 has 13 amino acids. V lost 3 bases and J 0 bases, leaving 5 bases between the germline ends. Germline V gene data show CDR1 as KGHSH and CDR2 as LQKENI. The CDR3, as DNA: TGTGCCAGCTCACCTAACGTGAACACTGAAGCTTTCTTT. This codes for CASSPNVNTEAFF.

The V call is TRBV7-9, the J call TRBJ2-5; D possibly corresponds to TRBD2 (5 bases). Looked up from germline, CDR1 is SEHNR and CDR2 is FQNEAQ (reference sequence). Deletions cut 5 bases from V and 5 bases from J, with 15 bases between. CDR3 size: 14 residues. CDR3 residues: CASSPGLVGETQYF. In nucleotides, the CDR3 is TGTGCCAGCAGCCCCGGACTGGTCGGGGAGACCCAGTACTTC.

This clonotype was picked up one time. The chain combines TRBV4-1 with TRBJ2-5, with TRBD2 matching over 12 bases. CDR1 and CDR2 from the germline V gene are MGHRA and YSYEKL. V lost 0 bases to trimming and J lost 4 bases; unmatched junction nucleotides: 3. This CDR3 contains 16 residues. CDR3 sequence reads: CASSQDLAGGGETQYF. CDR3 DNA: TGCGCCAGCAGCCAAGATCTAGCGGGAGGGGGAGAGACCCAGTACTTC.

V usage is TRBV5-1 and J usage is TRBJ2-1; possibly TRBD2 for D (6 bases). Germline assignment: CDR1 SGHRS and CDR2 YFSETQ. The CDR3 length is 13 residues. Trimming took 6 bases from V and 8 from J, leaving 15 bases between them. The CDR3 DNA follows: TGCGCCAGCAATCGGGGGACTCCCGATGAGCAGTTCTTC. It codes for CASNRGTPDEQFF.

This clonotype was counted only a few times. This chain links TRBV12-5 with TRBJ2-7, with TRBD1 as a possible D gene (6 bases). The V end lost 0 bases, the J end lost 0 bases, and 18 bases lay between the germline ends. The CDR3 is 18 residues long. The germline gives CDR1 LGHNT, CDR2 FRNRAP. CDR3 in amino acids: CASGLVGTPRIPSYEQYF. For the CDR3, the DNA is TGTGCTAGTGGTTTGGTCGGGACACCTAGAATTCCCTCCTACGAGCAGTACTTC.

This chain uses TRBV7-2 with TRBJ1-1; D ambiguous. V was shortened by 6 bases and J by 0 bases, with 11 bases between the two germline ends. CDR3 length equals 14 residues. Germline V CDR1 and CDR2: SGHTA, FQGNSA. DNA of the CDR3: TGTGCCAGCAGACAACACTGGGTGAACACTGAAGCTTTCTTT. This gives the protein CASRQHWVNTEAFF.

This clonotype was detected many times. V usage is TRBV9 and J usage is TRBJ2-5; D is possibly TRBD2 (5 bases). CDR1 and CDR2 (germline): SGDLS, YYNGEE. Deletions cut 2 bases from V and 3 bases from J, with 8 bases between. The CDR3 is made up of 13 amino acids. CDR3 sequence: CASSVGAEETQYF. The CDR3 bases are TGTGCCAGCAGCGTGGGAGCAGAAGAGACCCAGTACTTC.

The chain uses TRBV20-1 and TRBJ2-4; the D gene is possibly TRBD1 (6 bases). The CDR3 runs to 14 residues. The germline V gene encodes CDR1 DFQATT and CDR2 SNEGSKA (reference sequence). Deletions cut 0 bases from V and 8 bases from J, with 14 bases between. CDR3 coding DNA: TGCAGTGCTAGAGACTCAACCAGGGGTCACATTCAGTACTTC. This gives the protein CSARDSTRGHIQYF.

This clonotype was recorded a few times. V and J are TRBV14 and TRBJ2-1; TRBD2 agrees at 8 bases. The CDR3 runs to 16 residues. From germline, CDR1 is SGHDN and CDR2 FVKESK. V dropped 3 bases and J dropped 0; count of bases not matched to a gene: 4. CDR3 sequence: CASSQLAGSSYNEQFF. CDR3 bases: TGTGCCAGCAGCCAGTTAGCGGGGAGCTCCTACAATGAGCAGTTCTTC.